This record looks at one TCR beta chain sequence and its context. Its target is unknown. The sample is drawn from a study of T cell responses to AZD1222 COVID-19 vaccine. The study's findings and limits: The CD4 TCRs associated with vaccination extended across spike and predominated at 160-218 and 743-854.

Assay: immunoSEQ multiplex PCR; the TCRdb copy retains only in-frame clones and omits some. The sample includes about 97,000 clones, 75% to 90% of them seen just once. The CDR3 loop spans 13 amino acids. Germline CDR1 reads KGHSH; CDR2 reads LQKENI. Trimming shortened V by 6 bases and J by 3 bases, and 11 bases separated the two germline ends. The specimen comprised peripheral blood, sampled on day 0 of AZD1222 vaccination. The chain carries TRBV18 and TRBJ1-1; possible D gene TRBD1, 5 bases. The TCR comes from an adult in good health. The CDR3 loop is CASSQGRDTEAFF. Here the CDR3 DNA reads TGTGCCAGCTCCCAGGGAAGGGACACTGAAGCTTTCTTT.